A selection of T cell receptor beta chains follows, all from one sample in a study of blood T cell repertoires in COVID-19. Sequenced by immunoSEQ multiplex PCR; TCRdb stores in-frame clones only, minus some. This table has about 72,000 clones, 70% to 90% appearing once. The sequencing sample was made of peripheral blood. Receptors originate from a woman older than 75 with acute or convalescent COVID-19. Both conserved end residues are part of each CDR3. Each record gives: clone size, J gene, V gene, D gene, CDR3 protein, CDR3 DNA. The D gene is left open where the match is weak. The size entry is marked missing in some rows and otherwise reads once, few, many or a size class.

NA TRBJ2-5 TRBV7-3 NA CASSARPGRETQYF TGTGCCAGCAGCGCGCGACCGGGGAGGGAGACCCAGTACTTC
NA TRBJ1-5 TRBV19 NA CASSPQGRGGNQPQHF TGTGCCAGTAGTCCGCAGGGGAGAGGGGGCAATCAGCCCCAGCATTTT
NA TRBJ2-3 TRBV5-1 NA CASSLSGSTDTQYF TGCGCCAGCAGCTTGTCCGGTAGCACAGATACGCAGTATTTT
once TRBJ1-4 TRBV9 TRBD1 CASSPGTAATNEKLFF TGTGCCAGCAGCCCCGGGACAGCTGCAACTAATGAAAAACTGTTTTTT
NA TRBJ1-1 TRBV19 NA CASSIKAGTEAFF TGTGCCAGTAGTATAAAGGCGGGGACTGAAGCTTTCTTT
NA TRBJ2-1 TRBV7-3 TRBD1 CASSPLKKGANNEQFF TGTGCCAGCAGCCCTCTAAAAAAGGGGGCCAACAATGAGCAGTTCTTC
NA TRBJ2-5 TRBV24-1 TRBD2 CATSDFRAAGETQYF TGTGCCACCAGTGATTTCAGGGCAGCGGGGGAGACCCAGTACTTC
few TRBJ1-6 TRBV5-1 TRBD1 CASSRTGPEGSPLHF TGCGCCAGCAGCCGGACAGGGCCCGAGGGTTCACCCCTCCACTTT
NA TRBJ1-1 TRBV2 NA CASSVLGGAEAFF TGTGCCAGCAGTGTGTTAGGGGGTGCTGAAGCTTTCTTT
once TRBJ1-2 TRBV6-5 TRBD1 CASSRAGGGYTF TGTGCCAGCAGCCGCGCAGGGGGAGGCTACACCTTC
NA TRBJ2-5 TRBV29-1 TRBD1 CSVNRDRGETQYF TGCAGCGTGAACCGGGACAGGGGAGAGACCCAGTACTTC